Detailed here is one T cell receptor (beta chain). CDR1 SGHAT and CDR2 FQNNGV come from the germline V gene. This CDR3 is 15 amino acids long. J gave up 7 bases and V 7 bases, and 13 bases lay outside the gene matches. The data belong to a study of OX40 agonist ivuxolimab in advanced cancers. Researchers took blood at baseline, on cycle 4 day 1, and on cycle 7 day 1. Sequencing used immunoSEQ multiplex PCR; TCRdb keeps in-frame clones, though not all of them. This sample carries approximately 70,000 clones, roughly 80% of them seen once, and the ten largest clones take approximately 0.4%. The chain recombines TRBV11-2 with TRBJ2-5, with 9 bases aligning to TRBD2. Sequenced material: CD4+ or CD8+ T cells sorted from blood, taken in a trial of the OX40 agonist ivuxolimab. This sequence was found in an adult with an advanced solid tumor such as melanoma, head and neck, liver or kidney cancer. This chain's CDR3 is CASTLGRGGLRTQYF. The CDR3 coding sequence is TGTGCCAGCACCCTAGGGCGGGGGGGCCTCAGGACCCAGTACTTC.